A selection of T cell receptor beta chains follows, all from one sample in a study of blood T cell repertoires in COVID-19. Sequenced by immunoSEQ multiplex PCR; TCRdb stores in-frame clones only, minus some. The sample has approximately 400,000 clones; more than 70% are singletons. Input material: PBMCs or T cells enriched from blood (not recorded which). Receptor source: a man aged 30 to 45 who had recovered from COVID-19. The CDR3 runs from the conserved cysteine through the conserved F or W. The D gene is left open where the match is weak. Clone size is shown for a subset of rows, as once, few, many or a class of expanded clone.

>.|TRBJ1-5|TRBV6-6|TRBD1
CASTVNRGNQPQHF
TGTGCCAGCACCGTTAACAGGGGGAATCAGCCCCAGCATTTT
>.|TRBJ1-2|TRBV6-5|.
CASSYVDKGAYTF
TGTGCCAGCAGTTACGTAGACAAAGGGGCTTACACCTTC
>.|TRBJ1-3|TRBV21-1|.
CASSAPGRVVIPGNTIYF
TGTGCCAGCAGCGCCCCGGGGAGGGTTGTAATCCCTGGAAACACCATATATTTT
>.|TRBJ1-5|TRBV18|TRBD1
CASSPGAGGVVSNQPQHF
TGTGCCAGCTCACCTGGGGCAGGGGGCGTAGTCAGCAATCAGCCCCAGCATTTT
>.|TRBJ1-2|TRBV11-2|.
CASTHQRGGDYGYTF
TGTGCCAGCACGCACCAAAGAGGGGGAGACTATGGCTACACCTTC
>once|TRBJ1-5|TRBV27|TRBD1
CASSPGGQGGNQPQHF
TGTGCCAGCAGTCCCGGCGGACAGGGGGGAAATCAGCCCCAGCATTTT
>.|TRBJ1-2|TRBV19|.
CASSIAEDSYTF
TGTGCCAGTAGTATAGCCGAAGACAGCTACACCTTC
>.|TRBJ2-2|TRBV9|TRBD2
CASSPSGTSGAGELFF
TGTGCCAGCAGCCCCTCCGGGACTAGCGGGGCCGGGGAGCTGTTTTTT
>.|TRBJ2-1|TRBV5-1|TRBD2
CASSLLAGEYNEQFF
TGCGCCAGCAGCTTACTAGCGGGGGAATACAATGAGCAGTTCTTC
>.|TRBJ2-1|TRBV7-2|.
CASSPIRGGLLGNEQFF
TGTGCCAGCAGCCCTATTAGGGGGGGACTACTTGGCAATGAGCAGTTCTTC
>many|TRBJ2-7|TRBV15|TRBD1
CATSRGGFGQAVTYEQYF
TGTGCCACCAGCAGAGGAGGTTTTGGACAGGCGGTTACCTACGAGCAGTACTTC
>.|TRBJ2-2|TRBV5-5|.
CASSWGANTGELFF
TGTGCCAGCAGCTGGGGGGCGAACACCGGGGAGCTGTTTTTT
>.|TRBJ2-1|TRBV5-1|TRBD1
CASSLGQGSSYNEQFF
TGCGCCAGCAGCTTGGGACAGGGGAGCTCCTACAATGAGCAGTTCTTC
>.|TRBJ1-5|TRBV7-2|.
CASSLTGGTASNQPQHF
TGTGCCAGCAGCTTAACGGGGGGAACCGCGAGCAATCAGCCCCAGCATTTT
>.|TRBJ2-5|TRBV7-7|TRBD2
CASSHGVGGAAETQYF
TGTGCCAGCAGCCACGGGGTCGGGGGGGCCGCGGAGACCCAGTACTTC
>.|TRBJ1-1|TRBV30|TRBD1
CAWRRQGGFSEAFF
TGTGCCTGGAGGAGACAGGGGGGCTTTTCTGAAGCTTTCTTT
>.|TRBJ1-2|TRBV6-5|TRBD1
CASGTGSYTF
TGTGCCAGTGGGACAGGCAGCTACACCTTC
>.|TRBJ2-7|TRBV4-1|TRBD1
CASSQGTGTGANEQYF
TGCGCCAGCAGCCAAGGTACCGGGACAGGGGCGAACGAGCAGTACTTC
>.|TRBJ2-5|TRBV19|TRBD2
CASSLGLAGLGETQYF
TGTGCCAGTAGTTTGGGACTAGCGGGGTTAGGGGAGACCCAGTACTTC
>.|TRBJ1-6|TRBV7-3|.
CASNRGRPTNSPLHF
TGTGCCAGCAACCGAGGTAGGCCAACGAATTCACCCCTCCACTTT
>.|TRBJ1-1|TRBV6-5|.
CASKSGVPTEAFF
TGTGCCAGCAAATCAGGGGTTCCCACTGAAGCTTTCTTT
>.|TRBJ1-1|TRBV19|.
CASSWQGNTEAFF
TGTGCCAGTAGTTGGCAGGGGAACACTGAAGCTTTCTTT
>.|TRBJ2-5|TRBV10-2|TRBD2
CATVFAGEETQYF
TGCGCCACCGTGTTTGCGGGGGAAGAGACCCAGTACTTC
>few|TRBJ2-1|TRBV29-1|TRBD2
CSATGLAGNEQFF
TGCAGCGCTACCGGACTAGCAGGCAATGAGCAGTTCTTC
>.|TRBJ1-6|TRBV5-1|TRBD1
CASSLAGGQVNSPLHF
TGCGCCAGCAGCTTGGCTGGAGGACAGGTTAATTCACCCCTCCACTTT
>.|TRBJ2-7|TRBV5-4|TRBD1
CASSFRDREGEQYF
TGTGCCAGCAGCTTCCGGGACAGGGAAGGCGAGCAGTACTTC
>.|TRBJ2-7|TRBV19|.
CASSSPGEVYEQYF
TGTGCCAGTAGTTCTCCAGGGGAAGTTTACGAGCAGTACTTC
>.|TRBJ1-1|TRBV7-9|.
CASSSAGYAEAFF
TGTGCCAGCAGTTCCGCAGGTTACGCTGAAGCTTTCTTT
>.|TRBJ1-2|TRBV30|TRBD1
CAWSGDQGAGGYTF
TGTGCCTGGAGTGGGGATCAGGGGGCGGGGGGCTACACCTTC
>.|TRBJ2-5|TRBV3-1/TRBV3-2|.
CASSLSGGQETQYF
TGTGCCAGCAGCTTATCCGGAGGCCAAGAGACCCAGTACTTC
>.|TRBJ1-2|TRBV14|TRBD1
CASSQEVGDRHGYTF
TGTGCCAGCAGCCAAGAAGTTGGGGACAGACATGGCTACACCTTC
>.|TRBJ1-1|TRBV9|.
CASSPWTANTEAFF
TGTGCCAGCAGCCCCTGGACAGCGAACACTGAAGCTTTCTTT
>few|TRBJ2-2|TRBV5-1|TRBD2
CASSQGGDTGELFF
TGCGCCAGCAGCCAGGGAGGGGACACCGGGGAGCTGTTTTTT
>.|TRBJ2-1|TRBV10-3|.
CAISESGGTRYNEQFF
TGTGCCATCAGTGAGTCCGGCGGCACCCGCTACAATGAGCAGTTCTTC
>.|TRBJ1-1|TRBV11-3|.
CASSRMRDTEAFF
TGTGCCAGCAGCCGTATGAGGGACACTGAAGCTTTCTTT
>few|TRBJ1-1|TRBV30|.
CAWSVRGTEAFF
TGTGCCTGGAGTGTGAGAGGCACTGAAGCTTTCTTT
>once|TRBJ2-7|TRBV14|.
CASSLLDLPYEQYF
TGTGCCAGCAGCCTTTTGGACTTGCCCTACGAGCAGTACTTC
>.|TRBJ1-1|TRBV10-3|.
CAISTSGQATEAFF
TGTGCCATCAGCACTTCGGGACAAGCCACTGAAGCTTTCTTT
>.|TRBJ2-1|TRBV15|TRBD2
CATSVQAFRGGLSNEQFF
TGTGCCACCAGCGTCCAAGCATTCCGGGGGGGCCTTTCCAATGAGCAGTTCTTC
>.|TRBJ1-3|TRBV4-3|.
CASSQDPAGSGNTIYF
TGCGCCAGCAGCCAAGATCCGGCCGGGTCGGGAAACACCATATATTTT
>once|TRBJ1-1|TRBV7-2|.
CASSFNRAEAFF
TGTGCCAGCAGTTTTAACAGGGCTGAAGCTTTCTTT
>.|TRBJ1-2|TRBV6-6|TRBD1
CASSYIPTGEVYGYTF
TGTGCCAGCAGTTACATCCCTACAGGGGAAGTTTATGGCTACACCTTC
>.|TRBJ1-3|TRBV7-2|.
CASSLTSYGNTIYF
TGTGCCAGCAGCTTAACCTCCTATGGAAACACCATATATTTT
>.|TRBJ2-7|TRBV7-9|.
CASSPSLSEQYF
TGTGCCAGCAGCCCGAGCCTTAGCGAGCAGTACTTC
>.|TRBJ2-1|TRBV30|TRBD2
CAWSRLAGQGEQFF
TGTGCCTGGAGTAGACTAGCGGGGCAAGGTGAGCAGTTCTTC
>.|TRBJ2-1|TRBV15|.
CATSREASLAGNEQFF
TGTGCCACCAGCAGAGAAGCTAGTCTAGCCGGCAATGAGCAGTTCTTC
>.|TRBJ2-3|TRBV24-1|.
CATSDHRQSQDTQYF
TGTGCCACCAGTGATCATCGACAGAGTCAGGATACGCAGTATTTT
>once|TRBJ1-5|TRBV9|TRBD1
CASSGTGGGQPQHF
TGTGCCAGCAGCGGTACAGGGGGAGGTCAGCCCCAGCATTTT
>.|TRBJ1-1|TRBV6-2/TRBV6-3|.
CASSLPRNFMNTEAFF
TGTGCCAGCAGCCTCCCCAGGAATTTCATGAACACTGAAGCTTTCTTT
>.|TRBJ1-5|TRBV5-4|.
CASSGQPDQPQHF
TGTGCCAGCAGCGGACAGCCGGATCAGCCCCAGCATTTT